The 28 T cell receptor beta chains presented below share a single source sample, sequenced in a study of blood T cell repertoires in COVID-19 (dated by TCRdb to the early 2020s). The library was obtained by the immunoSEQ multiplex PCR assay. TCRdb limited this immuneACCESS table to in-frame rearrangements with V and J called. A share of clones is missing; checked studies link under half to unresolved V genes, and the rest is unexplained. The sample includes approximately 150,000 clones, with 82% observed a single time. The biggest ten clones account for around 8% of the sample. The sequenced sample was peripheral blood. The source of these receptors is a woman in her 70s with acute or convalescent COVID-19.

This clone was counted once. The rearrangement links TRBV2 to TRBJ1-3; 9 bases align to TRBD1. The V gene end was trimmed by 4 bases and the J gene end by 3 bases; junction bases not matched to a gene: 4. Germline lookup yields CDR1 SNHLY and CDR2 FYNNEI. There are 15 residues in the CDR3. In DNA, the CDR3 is TGTGCCAGCAGTGGACAGGGGGTATATGGAAACACCATATATTTT. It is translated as CASSGQGVYGNTIYF.

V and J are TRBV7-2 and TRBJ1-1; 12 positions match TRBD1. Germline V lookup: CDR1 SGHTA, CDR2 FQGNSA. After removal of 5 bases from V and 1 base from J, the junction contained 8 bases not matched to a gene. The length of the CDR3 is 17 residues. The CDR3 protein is CASSPRDRGLGNTEAFF. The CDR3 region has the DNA TGTGCCAGCAGCCCCAGGGACAGGGGGCTTGGGAACACTGAAGCTTTCTTT.

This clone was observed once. The CDR3 coding sequence is TGTGCCATCAGGGACAGCGCCTACGAGCAGTACTTC. Its translation: CAIRDSAYEQYF. The chain uses TRBV10-3 and TRBJ2-7, with D perhaps TRBD1 (6 bases). CDR1 and CDR2 from the germline V gene are ENHRY and SYGVKD. Trimming pared 6 bases from V and 2 bases from J, leaving 8 bases between. This CDR3 spans 12 amino acids.

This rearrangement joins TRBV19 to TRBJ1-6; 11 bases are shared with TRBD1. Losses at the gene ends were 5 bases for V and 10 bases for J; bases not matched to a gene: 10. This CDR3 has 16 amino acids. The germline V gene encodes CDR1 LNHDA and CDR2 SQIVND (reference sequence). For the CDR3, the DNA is TGTGCCAGTAGTCCCCTCCCGGGACAGGGGGAATCACCCCTCCACTTT. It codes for CASSPLPGQGESPLHF.

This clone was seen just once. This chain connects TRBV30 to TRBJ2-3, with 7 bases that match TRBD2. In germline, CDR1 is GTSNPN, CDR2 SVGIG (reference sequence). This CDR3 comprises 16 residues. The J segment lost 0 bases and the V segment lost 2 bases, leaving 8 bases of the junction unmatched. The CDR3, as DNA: TGTGCCTGGAGTAGGCGGGCGGGAGCTAGCACAGATACGCAGTATTTT. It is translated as CAWSRRAGASTDTQYF.

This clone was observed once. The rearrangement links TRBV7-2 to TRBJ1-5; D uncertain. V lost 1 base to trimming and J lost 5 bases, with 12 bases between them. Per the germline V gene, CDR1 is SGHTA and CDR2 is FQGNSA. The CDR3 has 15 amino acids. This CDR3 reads CASSLVPGTHQPQHF. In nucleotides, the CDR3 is TGTGCCAGCAGCTTAGTGCCAGGAACCCATCAGCCCCAGCATTTT.

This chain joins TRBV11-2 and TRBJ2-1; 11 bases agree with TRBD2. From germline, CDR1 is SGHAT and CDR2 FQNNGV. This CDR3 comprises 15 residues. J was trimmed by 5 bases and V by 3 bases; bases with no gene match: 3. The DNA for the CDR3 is TGTGCCAGCAGCTTTAGCGGGAGGGCCAACAATGAGCAGTTCTTC. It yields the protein CASSFSGRANNEQFF.

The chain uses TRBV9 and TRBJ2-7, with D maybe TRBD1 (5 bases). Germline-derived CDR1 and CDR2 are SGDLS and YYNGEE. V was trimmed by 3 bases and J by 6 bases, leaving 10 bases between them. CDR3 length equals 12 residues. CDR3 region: CASSAQGSEQYF. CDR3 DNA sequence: TGTGCCAGCAGCGCGCAGGGTAGCGAGCAGTACTTC.

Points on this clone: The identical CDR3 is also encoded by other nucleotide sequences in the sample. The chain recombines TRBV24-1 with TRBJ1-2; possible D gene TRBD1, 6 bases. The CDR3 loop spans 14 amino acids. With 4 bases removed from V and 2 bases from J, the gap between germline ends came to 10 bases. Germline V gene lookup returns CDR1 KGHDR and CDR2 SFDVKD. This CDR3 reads CATSDPTGNYGYTF. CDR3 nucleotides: TGTGCCACCAGTGACCCTACAGGGAACTATGGCTACACCTTC.

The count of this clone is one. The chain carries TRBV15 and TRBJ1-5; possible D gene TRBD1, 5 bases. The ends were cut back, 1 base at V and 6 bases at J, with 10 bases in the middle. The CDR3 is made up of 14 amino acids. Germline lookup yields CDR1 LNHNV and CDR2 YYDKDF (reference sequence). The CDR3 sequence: CATSRGGEGQPQHF. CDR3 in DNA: TGTGCCACCAGCAGAGGGGGGGAGGGTCAGCCCCAGCATTTT.

This chain's CDR3 is CASSLDSGRETQYF. The CDR3, as DNA: TGTGCCAGCAGCCTCGACTCAGGGAGGGAGACCCAGTACTTC. J is TRBJ2-5 and V is TRBV7-2, with D perhaps TRBD2 (6 bases). This CDR3 is 14 amino acids long. Trimming took 5 bases from V and 5 from J, leaving 15 bases between them. Per the germline V gene, CDR1 is SGHTA and CDR2 is FQGNSA.

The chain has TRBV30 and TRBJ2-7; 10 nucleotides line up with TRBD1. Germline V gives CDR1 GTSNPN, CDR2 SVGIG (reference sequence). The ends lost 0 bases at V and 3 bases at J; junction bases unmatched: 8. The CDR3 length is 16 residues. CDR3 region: CAWSVRGTGDIYEQYF. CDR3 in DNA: TGTGCCTGGAGTGTACGGGGGACAGGGGACATCTACGAGCAGTACTTC.

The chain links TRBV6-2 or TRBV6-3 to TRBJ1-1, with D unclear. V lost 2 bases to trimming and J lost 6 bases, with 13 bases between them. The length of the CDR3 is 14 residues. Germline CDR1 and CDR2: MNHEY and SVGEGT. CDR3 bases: TGTGCCAGCAGTTACCTGGGAGGGAAGGCTGAAGCTTTCTTT. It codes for CASSYLGGKAEAFF.

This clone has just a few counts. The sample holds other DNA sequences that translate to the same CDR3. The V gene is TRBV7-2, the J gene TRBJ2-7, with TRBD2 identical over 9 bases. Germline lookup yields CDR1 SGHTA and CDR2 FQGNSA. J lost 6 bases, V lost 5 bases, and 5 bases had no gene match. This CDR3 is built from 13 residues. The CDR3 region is CASSLTRGGEQYF. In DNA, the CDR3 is TGTGCCAGCAGCCTCACGCGGGGGGGCGAGCAGTACTTC.

The CDR3 nucleotides read TGTGCCAGCAGTTTCGGGACAGAGGGAGCTAACTATGGCTACACCTTC. Its protein product is CASSFGTEGANYGYTF. The V call is TRBV28, the J call TRBJ1-2, with 7 bases lining up with TRBD1. The CDR3 runs to 16 residues. V gave up 3 bases and J gave up 0 bases; unmatched junction bases: 7. Germline values: CDR1 MDHEN, CDR2 SYDVKM.

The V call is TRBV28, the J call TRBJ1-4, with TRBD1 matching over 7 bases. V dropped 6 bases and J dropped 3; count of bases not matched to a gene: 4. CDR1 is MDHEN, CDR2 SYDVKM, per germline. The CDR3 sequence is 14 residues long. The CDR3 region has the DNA TGTGCCAGCAGACCCGGGACAGCTAATGAAAAACTGTTTTTT. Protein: CASRPGTANEKLFF.

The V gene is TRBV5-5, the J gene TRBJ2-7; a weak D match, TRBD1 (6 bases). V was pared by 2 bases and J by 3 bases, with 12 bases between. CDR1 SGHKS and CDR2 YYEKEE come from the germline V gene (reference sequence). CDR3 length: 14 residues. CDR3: CASSLGGTGYEQYF. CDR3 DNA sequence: TGTGCCAGCAGCTTAGGGGGAACCGGCTACGAGCAGTACTTC.

Here the CDR3 reads CASSLSPAGQGSYEQYF. The CDR3 bases are TGTGCCAGCAGTTTATCGCCTGCTGGGCAGGGGTCCTACGAGCAGTACTTC. The rearrangement links TRBV27 to TRBJ2-7, with D possibly TRBD1 on 6 matching bases. With 0 bases removed from V and 1 base from J, the gap between germline ends came to 16 bases. CDR3 length equals 17 residues. The V gene's germline CDR1 is MNHEY and CDR2 SMNVEV (reference sequence).

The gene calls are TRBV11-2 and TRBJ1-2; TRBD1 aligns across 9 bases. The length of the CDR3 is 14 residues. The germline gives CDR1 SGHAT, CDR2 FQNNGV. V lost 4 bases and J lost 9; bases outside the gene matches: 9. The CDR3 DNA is TGTGCCAGCAGCTCGACAGGGGGGGGTCTCAGCTACACCTTC. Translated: CASSSTGGGLSYTF. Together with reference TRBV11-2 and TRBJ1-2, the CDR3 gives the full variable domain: EAGVAQSPRYKIIEKRQSVAFWCNPISGHATLYWYQQILGQGPKLLIQFQNNGVVDDSQLPKDRFSAERLKGVDSTLKIQPAKLEDSAVYLCASSSTGGGLSYTFGSGTRLTVV.

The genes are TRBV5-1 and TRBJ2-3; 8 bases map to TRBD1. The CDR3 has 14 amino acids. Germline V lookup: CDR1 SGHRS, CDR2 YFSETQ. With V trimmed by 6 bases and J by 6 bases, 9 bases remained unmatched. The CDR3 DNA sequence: TGCGCCAGCAACCAAGGACAGGGCCTCGATACGCAGTATTTT. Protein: CASNQGQGLDTQYF.

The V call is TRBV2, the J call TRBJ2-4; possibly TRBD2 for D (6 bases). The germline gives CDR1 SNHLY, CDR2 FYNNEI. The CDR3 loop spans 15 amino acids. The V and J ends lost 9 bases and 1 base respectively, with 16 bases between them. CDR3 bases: TGTGCCAGTGGGCGGGGCCCCGGGGCCAAAAACATTCAGTACTTC. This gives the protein CASGRGPGAKNIQYF.

CDR3 nucleotides: TGTGCCAGCAGCTTAGGTCCTTGGACTAGCGGCTACGAGCAGTACTTC. It yields the protein CASSLGPWTSGYEQYF. This sequence joins TRBV7-2 and TRBJ2-7; 10 nucleotides align to TRBD2. CDR1 and CDR2 (germline): SGHTA, FQGNSA. The CDR3 totals 16 residues. The J segment lost 3 bases and the V segment lost 1 base, leaving 6 bases of the junction unmatched.

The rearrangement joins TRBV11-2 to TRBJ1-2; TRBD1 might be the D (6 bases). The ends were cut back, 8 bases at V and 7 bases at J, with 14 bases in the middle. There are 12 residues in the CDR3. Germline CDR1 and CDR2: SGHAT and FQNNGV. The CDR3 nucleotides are TGTGCCAGCGGAGAGGGGGTCGGTGGCTACACCTTC. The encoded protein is CASGEGVGGYTF.

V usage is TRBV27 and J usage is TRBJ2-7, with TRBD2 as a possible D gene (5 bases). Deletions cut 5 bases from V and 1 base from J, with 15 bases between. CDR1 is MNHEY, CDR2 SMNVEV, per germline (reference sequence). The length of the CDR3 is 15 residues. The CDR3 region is CASSPGLFTSYEQYF. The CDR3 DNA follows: TGTGCCAGCAGTCCCGGACTCTTTACATCCTACGAGCAGTACTTC.

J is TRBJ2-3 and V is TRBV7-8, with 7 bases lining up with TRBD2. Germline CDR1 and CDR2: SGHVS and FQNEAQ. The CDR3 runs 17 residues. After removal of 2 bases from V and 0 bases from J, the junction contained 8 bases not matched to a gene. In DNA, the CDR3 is TGTGCCAGCAGCTTAATTTGGGGGGAGGGGAGCACAGATACGCAGTATTTT. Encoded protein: CASSLIWGEGSTDTQYF.

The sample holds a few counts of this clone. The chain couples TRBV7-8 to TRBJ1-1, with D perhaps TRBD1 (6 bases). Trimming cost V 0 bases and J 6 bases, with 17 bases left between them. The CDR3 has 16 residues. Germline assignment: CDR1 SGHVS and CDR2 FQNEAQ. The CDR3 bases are TGTGCCAGCAGCTTAGCCATAACAGGGCGTTATTCTGAAGCTTTCTTT. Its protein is CASSLAITGRYSEAFF.

The chain's CDR3 is CASSTYRGKDTQYF. The CDR3 nucleotides are TGTGCCAGCAGTACATACAGGGGAAAGGATACGCAGTATTTT. The J gene is TRBJ2-3, the V gene TRBV6-2 or TRBV6-3, with TRBD1 identical over 7 bases. This CDR3 is built from 14 residues. Germline CDR1 and CDR2: MNHEY and SVGEGT. Losses at the gene ends were 5 bases for V and 6 bases for J; bases not matched to a gene: 8.

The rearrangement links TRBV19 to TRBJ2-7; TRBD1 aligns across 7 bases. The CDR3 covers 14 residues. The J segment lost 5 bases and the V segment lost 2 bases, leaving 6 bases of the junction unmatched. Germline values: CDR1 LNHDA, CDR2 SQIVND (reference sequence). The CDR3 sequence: CASSINRGLDEQYF. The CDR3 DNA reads TGTGCCAGTAGTATAAACAGGGGTCTCGACGAGCAGTACTTC.